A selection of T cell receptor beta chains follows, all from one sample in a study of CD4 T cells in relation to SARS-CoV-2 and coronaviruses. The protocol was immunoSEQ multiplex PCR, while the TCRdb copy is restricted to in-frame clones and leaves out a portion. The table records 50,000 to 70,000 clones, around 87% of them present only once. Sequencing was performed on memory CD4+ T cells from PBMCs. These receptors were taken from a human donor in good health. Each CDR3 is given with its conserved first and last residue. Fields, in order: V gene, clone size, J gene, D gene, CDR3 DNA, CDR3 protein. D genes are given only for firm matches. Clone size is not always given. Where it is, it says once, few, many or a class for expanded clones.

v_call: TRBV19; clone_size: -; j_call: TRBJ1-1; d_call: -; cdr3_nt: TGTGCCAGTAGTTCCACAGTGAACACTGAAGCTTTCTTT; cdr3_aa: CASSSTVNTEAFF
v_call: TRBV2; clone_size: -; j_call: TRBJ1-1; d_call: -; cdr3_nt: TGTGCCAGCAAGCTGACTCACGCTGAAGCTTTCTTT; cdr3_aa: CASKLTHAEAFF
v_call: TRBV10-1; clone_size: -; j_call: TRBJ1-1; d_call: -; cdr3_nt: TGCGCCAGCAAGATCGGTCCGGGGGACACTGAAGCTTTCTTT; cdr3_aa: CASKIGPGDTEAFF
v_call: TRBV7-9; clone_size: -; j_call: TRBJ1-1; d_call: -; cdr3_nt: TGTGCCAGCAGTTCCCAAGGGGGGGTTGGCACTGAAGCTTTCTTT; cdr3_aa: CASSSQGGVGTEAFF
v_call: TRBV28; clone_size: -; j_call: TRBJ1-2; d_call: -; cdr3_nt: TGTGCCAGCAGCCAGGGTTTCTATGGCTACACCTTC; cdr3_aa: CASSQGFYGYTF
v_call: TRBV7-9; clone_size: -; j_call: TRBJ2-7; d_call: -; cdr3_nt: TGTGCCAGCAGCTTAACCCGGGACTCTACCTACGAGCAGTACTTC; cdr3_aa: CASSLTRDSTYEQYF
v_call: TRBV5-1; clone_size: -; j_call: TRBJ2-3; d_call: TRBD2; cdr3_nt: TGCGCCAGCAGCTTAGAGCTAGCGGGGGCCAGCACAGATACGCAGTATTTT; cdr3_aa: CASSLELAGASTDTQYF
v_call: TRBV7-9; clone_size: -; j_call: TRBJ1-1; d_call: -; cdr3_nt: TGTGCCAGCAGCGCGAGCGGGAGTTCATTTAAAGCTTTCTTT; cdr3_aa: CASSASGSSFKAFF
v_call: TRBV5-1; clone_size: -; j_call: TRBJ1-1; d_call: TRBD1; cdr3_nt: TGCGCCAGCAGAGAATCCGGGACAGGGGACACTGAAGCTTTCTTT; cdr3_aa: CASRESGTGDTEAFF
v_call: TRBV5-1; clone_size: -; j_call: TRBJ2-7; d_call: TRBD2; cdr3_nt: TGCGCCAGCAGCTTGGGACAGGGGACTAGCGGGACTTACTACGAGCAGTACTTC; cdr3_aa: CASSLGQGTSGTYYEQYF
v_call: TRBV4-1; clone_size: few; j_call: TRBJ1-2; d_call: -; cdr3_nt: TGCGCCAGCAGCCAAGGTCGGACGGCCCAAGGTGGCTACACCTTC; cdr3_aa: CASSQGRTAQGGYTF
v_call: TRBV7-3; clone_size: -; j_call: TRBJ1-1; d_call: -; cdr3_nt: TGTGCCAGTGGTGAAGGGATGAACACTGAAGCTTTCTTT; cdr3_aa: CASGEGMNTEAFF
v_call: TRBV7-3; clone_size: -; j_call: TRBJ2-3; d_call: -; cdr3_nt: TGTGCCAGCAGCTCCCTTGGAGATACGCAGTATTTT; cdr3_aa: CASSSLGDTQYF
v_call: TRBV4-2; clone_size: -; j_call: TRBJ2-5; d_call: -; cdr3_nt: TGTGCCAGCAGCCAATACTCCGGGACAGAGACCCAGTACTTC; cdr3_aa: CASSQYSGTETQYF
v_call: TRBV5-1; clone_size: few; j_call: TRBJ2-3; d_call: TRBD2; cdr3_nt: TGCGCCAGCAGCCGGGGACTAGCGGTTAGCACAGATACGCAGTATTTT; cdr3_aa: CASSRGLAVSTDTQYF
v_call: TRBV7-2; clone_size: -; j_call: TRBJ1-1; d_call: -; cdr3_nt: TGTGCCAGCAGCTTATTCGAGGGAACTGAAGCTTTCTTT; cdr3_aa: CASSLFEGTEAFF
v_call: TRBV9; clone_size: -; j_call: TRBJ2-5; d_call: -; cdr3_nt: TGTGCCAGCAGCGCAACCGGGGTCAGCGGGGAGACCCAGTACTTC; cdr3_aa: CASSATGVSGETQYF
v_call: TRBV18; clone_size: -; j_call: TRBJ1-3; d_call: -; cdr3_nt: TGTGCCAGCTCACCACTTGATAGAGCCTCTGGAAACACCATATATTTT; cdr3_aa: CASSPLDRASGNTIYF
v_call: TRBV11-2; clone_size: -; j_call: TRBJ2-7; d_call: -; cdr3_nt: TGTGCCAGCTCACTACAGGTTCCTTCCTACGAGCAGTACTTC; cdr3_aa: CASSLQVPSYEQYF
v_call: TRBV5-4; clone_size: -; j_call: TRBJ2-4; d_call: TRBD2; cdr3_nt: TGTGCCAGCAGCTTCGCCGGGACTACCAACATTCAGTACTTC; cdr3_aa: CASSFAGTTNIQYF
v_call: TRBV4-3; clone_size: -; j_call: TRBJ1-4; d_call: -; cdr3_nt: TGCGCCAGCAGCCAGGACCCGACAGGAGTTAATGAAAAACTGTTTTTT; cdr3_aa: CASSQDPTGVNEKLFF
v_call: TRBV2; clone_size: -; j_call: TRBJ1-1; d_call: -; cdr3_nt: TGTGCCAGCAGTGAAGATGAAGGGGGTTGGGGCACTGAAGCTTTCTTT; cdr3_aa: CASSEDEGGWGTEAFF
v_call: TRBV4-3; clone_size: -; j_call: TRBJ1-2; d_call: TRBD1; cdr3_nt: TGCGCCAGCAGCCCAAGGGACAGGGGCAACTATGGCTACACCTTC; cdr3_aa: CASSPRDRGNYGYTF
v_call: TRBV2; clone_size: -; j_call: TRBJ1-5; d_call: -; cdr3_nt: TGTGCCAGCCGTGACACACAGGTTAGCAATCAGCCCCAGCATTTT; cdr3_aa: CASRDTQVSNQPQHF
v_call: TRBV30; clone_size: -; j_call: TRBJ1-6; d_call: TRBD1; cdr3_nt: TGTGCCTGGACCAAGACAGGGGTAAATTCACCCCTCCACTTT; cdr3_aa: CAWTKTGVNSPLHF
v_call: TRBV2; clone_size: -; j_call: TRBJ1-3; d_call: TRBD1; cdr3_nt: TGTGCCAGCAGAGGACAGGGGCTCTCCGGAAACACCATATATTTT; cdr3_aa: CASRGQGLSGNTIYF
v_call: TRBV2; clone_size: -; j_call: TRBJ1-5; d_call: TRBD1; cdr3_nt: TGTGCCAGCACCTTATCCCCCGGGACAGCCCAGCATTTT; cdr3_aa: CASTLSPGTAQHF
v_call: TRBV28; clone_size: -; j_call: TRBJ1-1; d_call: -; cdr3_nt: TGTGCCAGCAGTTCCCAATGGAAGAACACTGAAGCTTTCTTT; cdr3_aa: CASSSQWKNTEAFF
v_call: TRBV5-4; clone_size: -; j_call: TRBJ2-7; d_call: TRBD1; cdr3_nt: TGTGCCAGCAGCTTGAAACAGGGGGACTACGAGCAGTACTTC; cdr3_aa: CASSLKQGDYEQYF
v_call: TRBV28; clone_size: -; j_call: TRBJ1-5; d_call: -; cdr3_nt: TGTGCCAGCAAGCTACCAAGGGGGGCTCAGCCCCAGCATTTT; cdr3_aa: CASKLPRGAQPQHF
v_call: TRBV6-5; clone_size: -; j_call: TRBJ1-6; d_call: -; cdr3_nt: TGTGCCAGCAGCGCGCGGCGGGGGGATTCACCCCTCCACTTT; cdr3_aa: CASSARRGDSPLHF
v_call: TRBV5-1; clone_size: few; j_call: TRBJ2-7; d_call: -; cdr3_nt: TGCGCCAGCAGCTTGGATCCTGCAGCCTACGAGCAGTACTTC; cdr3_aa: CASSLDPAAYEQYF
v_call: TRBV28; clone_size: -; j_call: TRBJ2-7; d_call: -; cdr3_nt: TGTGCCAGCACTCCTTTCCAGGGTGGCGAGCAGTACTTC; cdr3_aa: CASTPFQGGEQYF
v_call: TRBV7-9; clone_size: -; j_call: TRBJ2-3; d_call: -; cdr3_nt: TGTGCCAGCAGCTTACTCGCGGTTCAAAATACGCAGTATTTT; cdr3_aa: CASSLLAVQNTQYF
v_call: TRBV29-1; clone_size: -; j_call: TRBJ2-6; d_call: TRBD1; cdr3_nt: TGCAGCGTTGAAGATATGGGCAGGGGGCCAGTGGGGGCCAACGTCCTGACTTTC; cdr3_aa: CSVEDMGRGPVGANVLTF
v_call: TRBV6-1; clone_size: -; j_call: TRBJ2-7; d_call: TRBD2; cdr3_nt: TGTGCCAGCAGTGAATATAGCGGGGGGGCAACTCCCTACGAGCAGTACTTC; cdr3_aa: CASSEYSGGATPYEQYF
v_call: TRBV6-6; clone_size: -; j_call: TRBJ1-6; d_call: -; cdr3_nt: TGTGCCAGCAGCCCTGGGAGTGGGAACTCACCCCTCCACTTT; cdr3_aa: CASSPGSGNSPLHF
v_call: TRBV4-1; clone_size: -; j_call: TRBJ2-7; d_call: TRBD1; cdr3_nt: TGCGCCAGCAGCCAAGGAGCACAGGGGCCCAGAGGGGACGAGCAGTACTTC; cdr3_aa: CASSQGAQGPRGDEQYF
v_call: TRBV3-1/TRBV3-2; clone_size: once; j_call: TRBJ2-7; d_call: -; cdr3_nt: TGTGCCAGCAGCCAAGGGTGGCAAACCTACGAGCAGTACTTC; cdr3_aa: CASSQGWQTYEQYF
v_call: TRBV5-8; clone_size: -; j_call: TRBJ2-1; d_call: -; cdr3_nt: TGTGCCAGCAGCTTGGGTTTGGGACCCTACAATGAGCAGTTCTTC; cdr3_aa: CASSLGLGPYNEQFF
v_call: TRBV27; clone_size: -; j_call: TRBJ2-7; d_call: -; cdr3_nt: TGTGCCAGCAGCCCAACTATAAATCTACCTTACGAGCAGTACTTC; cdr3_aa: CASSPTINLPYEQYF